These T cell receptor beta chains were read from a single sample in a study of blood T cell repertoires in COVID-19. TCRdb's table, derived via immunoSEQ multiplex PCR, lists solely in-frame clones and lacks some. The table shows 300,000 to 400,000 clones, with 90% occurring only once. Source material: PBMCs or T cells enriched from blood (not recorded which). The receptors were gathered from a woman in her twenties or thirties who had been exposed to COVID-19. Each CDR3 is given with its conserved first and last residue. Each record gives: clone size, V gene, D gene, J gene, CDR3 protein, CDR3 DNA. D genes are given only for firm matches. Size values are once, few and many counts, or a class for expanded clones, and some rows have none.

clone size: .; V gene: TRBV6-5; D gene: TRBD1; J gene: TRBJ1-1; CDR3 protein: CASSWAGAQQGTEAFF; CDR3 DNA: TGTGCCAGCAGTTGGGCAGGGGCTCAACAGGGGACTGAAGCTTTCTTT
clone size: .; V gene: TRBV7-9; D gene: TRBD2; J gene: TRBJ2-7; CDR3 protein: CASSLAVGGGRDEQYF; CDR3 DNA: TGTGCCAGCAGCTTAGCAGTTGGCGGGGGTCGGGACGAGCAGTACTTC
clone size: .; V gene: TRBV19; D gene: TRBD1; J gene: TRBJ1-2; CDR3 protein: CASSPGQGAYGYTF; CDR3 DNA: TGTGCCAGTAGCCCGGGACAGGGGGCCTATGGCTACACCTTC
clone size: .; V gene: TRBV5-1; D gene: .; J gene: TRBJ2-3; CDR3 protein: CASSFTSDTQYF; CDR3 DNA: TGCGCCAGCAGCTTTACTAGCGATACGCAGTATTTT
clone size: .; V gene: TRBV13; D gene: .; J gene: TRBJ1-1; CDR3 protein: CASSSWTRNTEAFF; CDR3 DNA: TGTGCCAGCAGCTCATGGACACGGAACACTGAAGCTTTCTTT
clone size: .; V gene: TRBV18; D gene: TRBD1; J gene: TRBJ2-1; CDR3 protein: CASSPLTGLGNEQFF; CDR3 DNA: TGTGCCAGCTCACCCCTGACAGGGCTCGGGAATGAGCAGTTCTTC
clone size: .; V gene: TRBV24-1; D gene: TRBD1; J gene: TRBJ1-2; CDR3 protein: CATRPQGTYGYTF; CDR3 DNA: TGTGCCACCAGACCACAGGGGACGTATGGCTACACCTTC
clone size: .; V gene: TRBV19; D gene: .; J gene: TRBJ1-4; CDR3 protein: CASSIGGLNEKLFF; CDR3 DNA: TGTGCCAGTAGTATCGGCGGCCTTAATGAAAAACTGTTTTTT
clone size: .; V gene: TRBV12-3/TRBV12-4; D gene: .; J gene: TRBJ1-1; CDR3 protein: CASSPGVNTEAFF; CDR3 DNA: TGTGCCAGCAGCCCAGGGGTAAACACTGAAGCTTTCTTT
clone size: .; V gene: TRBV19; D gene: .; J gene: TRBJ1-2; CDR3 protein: CASSMIFGTRHYGYTF; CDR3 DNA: TGTGCCAGTAGTATGATTTTCGGGACTCGTCACTATGGCTACACCTTC
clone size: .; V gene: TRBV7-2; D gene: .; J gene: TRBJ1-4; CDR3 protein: CASSLRGQINEKLFF; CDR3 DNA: TGTGCCAGCAGCTTAAGAGGGCAGATTAATGAAAAACTGTTTTTT
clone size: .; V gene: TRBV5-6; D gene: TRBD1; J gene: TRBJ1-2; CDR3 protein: CASSGRQGLGTGYTF; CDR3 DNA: TGTGCCAGCAGCGGACGACAGGGTCTAGGGACTGGCTACACCTTC
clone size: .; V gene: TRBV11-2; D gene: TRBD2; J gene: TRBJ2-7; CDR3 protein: CASQAGGYEQYF; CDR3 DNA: TGTGCCAGCCAAGCGGGGGGCTACGAGCAGTACTTC
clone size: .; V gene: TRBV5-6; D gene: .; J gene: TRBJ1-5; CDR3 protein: CASSLKGGYSNQPQHF; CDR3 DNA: TGTGCCAGCAGCTTGAAAGGCGGTTATAGCAATCAGCCCCAGCATTTT
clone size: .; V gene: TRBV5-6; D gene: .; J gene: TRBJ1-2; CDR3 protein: CASSPQGYGYTF; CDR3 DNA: TGTGCCAGCAGCCCCCAGGGCTATGGCTACACCTTC
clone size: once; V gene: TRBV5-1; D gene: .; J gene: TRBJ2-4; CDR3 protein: CASSLIRGMKYIQYF; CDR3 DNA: TGCGCCAGCAGCTTAATTCGGGGGATGAAGTACATTCAGTACTTC
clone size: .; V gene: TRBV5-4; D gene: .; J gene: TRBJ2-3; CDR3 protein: CASSPSGGRGDTQYF; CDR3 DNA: TGTGCCAGCAGCCCCTCGGGGGGCCGGGGAGATACGCAGTATTTT
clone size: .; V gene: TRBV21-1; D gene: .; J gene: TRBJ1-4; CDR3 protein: CASIFQGSPNEKLFF; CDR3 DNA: TGTGCCAGCATCTTCCAGGGGTCACCTAATGAAAAACTGTTTTTT
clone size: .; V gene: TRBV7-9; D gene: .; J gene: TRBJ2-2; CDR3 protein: CASPRGKNTGELFF; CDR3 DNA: TGTGCCAGCCCTAGAGGGAAAAACACCGGGGAGCTGTTTTTT
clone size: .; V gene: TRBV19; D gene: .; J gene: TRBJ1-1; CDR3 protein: CASSTYRRRTHTEAFF; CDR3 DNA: TGTGCCAGTAGTACCTATCGTCGCCGCACGCACACTGAAGCTTTCTTT
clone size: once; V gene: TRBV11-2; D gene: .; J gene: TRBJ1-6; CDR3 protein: CASSPGFNSPLHF; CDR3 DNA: TGTGCCAGCAGCCCAGGGTTTAATTCACCCCTCCACTTT
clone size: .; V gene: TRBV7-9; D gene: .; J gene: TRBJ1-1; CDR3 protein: CASSLDNPEAFF; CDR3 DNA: TGTGCCAGCAGCCTCGACAATCCTGAAGCTTTCTTT
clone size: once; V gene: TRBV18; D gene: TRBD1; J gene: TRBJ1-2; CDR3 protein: CASSPLQPGQNYGYTF; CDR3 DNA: TGTGCCAGCTCACCGTTGCAACCGGGACAGAACTATGGCTACACCTTC
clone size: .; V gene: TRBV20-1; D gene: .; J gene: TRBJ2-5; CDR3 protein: CSASTDTYQETQYF; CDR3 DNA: TGCAGTGCTAGTACAGACACCTACCAAGAGACCCAGTACTTC
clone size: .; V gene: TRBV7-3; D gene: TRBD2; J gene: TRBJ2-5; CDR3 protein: CASSFTSGSVTQYF; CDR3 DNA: TGTGCCAGCAGCTTCACTAGCGGTAGTGTGACCCAGTACTTC
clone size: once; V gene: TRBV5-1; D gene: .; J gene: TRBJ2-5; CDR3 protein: CASSFGVVQETQYF; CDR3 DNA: TGCGCCAGCAGCTTCGGTGTAGTACAAGAGACCCAGTACTTC
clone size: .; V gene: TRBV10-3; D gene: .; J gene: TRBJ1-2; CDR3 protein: CAIKTLEGDYTF; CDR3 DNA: TGTGCCATCAAGACCCTAGAGGGCGACTACACCTTC
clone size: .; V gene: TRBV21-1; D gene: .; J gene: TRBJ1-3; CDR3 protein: CASSPPGTGDVGNTIYF; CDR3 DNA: TGTGCCAGCAGCCCCCCCGGGACAGGAGACGTTGGAAACACCATATATTTT
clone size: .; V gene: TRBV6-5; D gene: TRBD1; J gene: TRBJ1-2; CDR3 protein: CASSSVDRVGYTF; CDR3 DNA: TGTGCCAGCAGTTCCGTGGACAGGGTCGGCTACACCTTC
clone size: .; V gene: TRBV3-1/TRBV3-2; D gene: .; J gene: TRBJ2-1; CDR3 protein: CASSLLSGIAYNEQFF; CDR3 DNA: TGTGCCAGCAGCCTGCTTAGCGGAATAGCTTACAATGAGCAGTTCTTC
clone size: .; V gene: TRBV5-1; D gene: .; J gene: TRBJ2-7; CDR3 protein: CASSLGSGYYEQYF; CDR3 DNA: TGCGCCAGCAGCTTGGGATCAGGGTACTACGAGCAGTACTTC
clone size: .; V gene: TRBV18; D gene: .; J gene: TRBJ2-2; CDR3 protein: CASFLRAGELFF; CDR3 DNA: TGTGCCAGCTTCCTCCGAGCCGGGGAGCTGTTTTTT
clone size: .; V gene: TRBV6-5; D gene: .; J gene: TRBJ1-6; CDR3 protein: CASSYSDRRDSPLHF; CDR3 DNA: TGTGCCAGCAGTTATTCCGACAGGAGAGATTCACCCCTCCACTTT
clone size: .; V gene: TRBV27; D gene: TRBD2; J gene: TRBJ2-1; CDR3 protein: CASSLRTSGEGQFF; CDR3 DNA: TGTGCCAGCAGTTTGAGGACTAGCGGGGAAGGGCAGTTCTTC
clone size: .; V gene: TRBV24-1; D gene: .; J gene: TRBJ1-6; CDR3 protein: CATSDSTGNSPLHF; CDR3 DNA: TGTGCCACCAGTGATTCGACGGGGAATTCACCCCTCCACTTT